This TCR beta chain was found in a study of blood T cell repertoires in COVID-19. Study overall: The United States, Italy and Spain were the sources of the acute and convalescent COVID-19 samples.

Some clones are missing from TCRdb's copy, which holds only in-frame ones; the method was immunoSEQ multiplex PCR. The table includes under 250,000 clones, approximately 84% detected once. The CDR3 spans 15 residues. Trimming took 3 bases from V and 2 from J, leaving 14 bases between them. Germline CDR1 reads DFQATT; CDR2 reads SNEGSKA (reference sequence). This chain joins TRBV20-1 and TRBJ1-5, with TRBD1 as a possible D gene (6 bases). The sample consisted of PBMCs or T cells enriched from blood (not recorded which). This receptor was identified in a man in his fifties or sixties who had recovered from COVID-19. CDR3 nucleotides: TGCAGTGCTAGTTTATCAGGGGTTGGCAATCAGCCCCAGCATTTT. As protein: CSASLSGVGNQPQHF.